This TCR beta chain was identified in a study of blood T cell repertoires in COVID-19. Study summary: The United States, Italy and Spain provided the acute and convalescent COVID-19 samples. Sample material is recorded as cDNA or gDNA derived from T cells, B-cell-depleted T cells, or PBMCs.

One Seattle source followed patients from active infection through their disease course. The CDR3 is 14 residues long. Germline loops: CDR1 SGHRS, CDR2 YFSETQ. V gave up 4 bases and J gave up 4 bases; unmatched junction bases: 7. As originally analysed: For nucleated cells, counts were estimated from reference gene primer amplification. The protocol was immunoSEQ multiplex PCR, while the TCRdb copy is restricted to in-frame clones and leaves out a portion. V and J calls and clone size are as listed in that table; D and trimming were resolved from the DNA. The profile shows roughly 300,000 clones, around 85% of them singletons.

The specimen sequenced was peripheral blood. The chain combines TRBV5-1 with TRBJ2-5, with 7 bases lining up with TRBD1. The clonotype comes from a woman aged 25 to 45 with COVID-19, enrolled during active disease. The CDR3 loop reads CASSLQGKAETQYF. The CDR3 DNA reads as TGCGCCAGCAGCCTACAGGGGAAGGCAGAGACCCAGTACTTC.